This T cell receptor (beta chain) was identified in a study of blood T cell repertoires in COVID-19. Across the whole study: PBMCs, B-cell-depleted T cells, or T cells provided the cDNA or gDNA that made up the material.

Sequenced by immunoSEQ multiplex PCR; TCRdb stores in-frame clones only, minus some. The sample has some 130,000 clones, 70% to 85% seen once. This clone was counted between two and nine times. Material: peripheral blood. This clonotype was obtained from a woman in her fifties or sixties with acute or convalescent COVID-19.

The DNA of the CDR3 is TGTGCCAGCAGCGAGGGAGCGGCTAATCTAGATACGCAGTATTTT. Translated: CASSEGAANLDTQYF. The chain links TRBV11-3 to TRBJ2-3; D perhaps matches TRBD2 (5 bases). Germline CDR1 and CDR2: SGHNT and YENEEA. The CDR3 has 15 amino acids. The V end was cut by 5 bases, the J end by 5 bases, with 17 bases between.